Listed below are T cell receptor beta chains from one sample, sequenced in a study of blood T cell repertoires in COVID-19. Assay: immunoSEQ multiplex PCR; the TCRdb copy retains only in-frame clones and omits some. Of 35,000 to 50,000 clones in the sample, 80% to 90% were seen once. What was sequenced was peripheral blood. The origin of the receptors is a woman in her 40s with acute or convalescent COVID-19. CDR3s include the opening cysteine and the closing phenylalanine or tryptophan. A D gene is named only where the DNA matches it firmly. Not all rows give a size; the values are once, few, many and, for expanded clones, a class.

V	size	J	D	DNA	CDR3
TRBV19	NA	TRBJ1-3	TRBD1	TGTGCCAGCCGCCTACAGGGGTTCTCTGGAAACACCATATATTTT	CASRLQGFSGNTIYF
TRBV7-9	NA	TRBJ1-5	NA	TGTGCCAGCAGCACCGCGAATAGCAATCAGCCCCAGCATTTT	CASSTANSNQPQHF
TRBV5-4	NA	TRBJ1-2	TRBD1	TGTGCCAGCAGCTTGCAAGGACAGGGTAAAAATGGCTACACCTTC	CASSLQGQGKNGYTF
TRBV12-3/TRBV12-4	once	TRBJ2-4	NA	TGTGCCAGCAGTCCGCGGGTTGTAAACATTCAGTACTTC	CASSPRVVNIQYF
TRBV7-9	NA	TRBJ1-5	TRBD1	TGTGCCAGCAGCCCCTCATATGGGACAGCCCCCAGAGGCAATCAGCCCCAGCATTTT	CASSPSYGTAPRGNQPQHF
TRBV19	NA	TRBJ2-2	TRBD1	TGTGCCAGTAGGGGACAGGGGAACACCGGGGAGCTGTTTTTT	CASRGQGNTGELFF
TRBV27	NA	TRBJ1-6	TRBD1	TGTGCCAGCAGTCCACAGGGGTATTCACCCCTCCACTTT	CASSPQGYSPLHF
TRBV12-3/TRBV12-4	NA	TRBJ1-2	NA	TGTGCCAGCAGTCCCCAAATTGGCTACACCTTC	CASSPQIGYTF
TRBV15	NA	TRBJ2-7	NA	TGTGCCACCAGCAGACCTTTCGACAGGCTTAATTCCTACGAGCAGTACTTC	CATSRPFDRLNSYEQYF
TRBV7-9	once	TRBJ1-6	TRBD1	TGTGCCAGCAGCTCATCTTCTGCGGGACAGGGTTATTCACCCCTCCACTTT	CASSSSSAGQGYSPLHF
TRBV5-6	NA	TRBJ1-1	TRBD1	TGTGCCAGCAGCTTACCCAGGGGGCCGCTTAGGGGAACTGAAGCTTTCTTT	CASSLPRGPLRGTEAFF
TRBV28	NA	TRBJ2-7	TRBD2	TGTGCCAGCTGGGGACTAGCGGCCTCCTACGAGCAGTACTTC	CASWGLAASYEQYF
TRBV5-1	NA	TRBJ2-3	NA	TGCGCCAGCAGCTTGGAGGGTGTAACAGGGACAGATACGCAGTATTTT	CASSLEGVTGTDTQYF
TRBV28	NA	TRBJ2-7	NA	TGTGCCAGCAGTTTAAGCGTCACCTCCTACGAGCAGTACTTC	CASSLSVTSYEQYF
TRBV7-9	NA	TRBJ1-4	NA	TGTGCCAGCAGCTTGAACTTCGAAAAACTGTTTTTT	CASSLNFEKLFF
TRBV21-1	NA	TRBJ1-1	NA	TGTGCCAGCAGCTCCCTAGGGGACACTGAAGCTTTCTTT	CASSSLGDTEAFF
TRBV19	NA	TRBJ2-7	TRBD1	TGTGCCAGTAGTCTCGGGACAGGGGTCTCCTACGAGCAGTACTTC	CASSLGTGVSYEQYF
TRBV19	NA	TRBJ1-6	NA	TGTGCCAGTAGTATAGACCCGGTCGTCGGGGGTAATTCACCCCTCCACTTT	CASSIDPVVGGNSPLHF
TRBV28	NA	TRBJ2-7	NA	TGTGCCAGCAGCCCTCCCGGGGGGCCCTACGAGCAGTACTTC	CASSPPGGPYEQYF
TRBV4-3	NA	TRBJ1-1	NA	TGCGCCAGCAGCCAAGAAGCGGGCGTACTGAACACTGAAGCTTTCTTT	CASSQEAGVLNTEAFF
TRBV12-3/TRBV12-4	NA	TRBJ2-7	NA	TGTGCCAGCAGTTTATTAGGAGGCTACGAGCAGTACTTC	CASSLLGGYEQYF
TRBV19	NA	TRBJ1-3	NA	TGTGCCGCTGGGGCAGGGGTTGGAAACACCATATATTTT	CAAGAGVGNTIYF
TRBV27	NA	TRBJ2-7	TRBD1	TGTGCCAGCAGTTCTCTCGACAGGGGACACGAGCAGTACTTC	CASSSLDRGHEQYF
TRBV15	NA	TRBJ1-2	TRBD1	TGTGCCACCAGCAGGGACAGGACAGGGAGCTATGGCTACACCTTC	CATSRDRTGSYGYTF
TRBV4-3	NA	TRBJ1-6	TRBD1	TGCGCCAGCAGCCAAGAAATGACAGGGCTGGATTCACCCCTCCACTTT	CASSQEMTGLDSPLHF
TRBV19	NA	TRBJ1-6	NA	TGTGCCAGTAGTATCGGGCAGGGGTCTTCACCCCTCCACTTT	CASSIGQGSSPLHF
TRBV2	NA	TRBJ1-6	NA	TGTGCCAGCAGTGAAAGAGGAGGGGTGGGCAATTCACCCCTCCACTTT	CASSERGGVGNSPLHF
TRBV7-8	NA	TRBJ1-6	NA	TGTGCCAGCAGCCCTATACAGGGTGTAATTAGTTCACCCCTCCACTTT	CASSPIQGVISSPLHF
TRBV28	few	TRBJ1-5	NA	TGTGCCAGCAGGGTTGTGGGGGGTTATCAGCCCCAGCATTTT	CASRVVGGYQPQHF
TRBV5-1	NA	TRBJ1-5	TRBD1	TGCGCCAGCAGCCTTGGGACAGGGGGCCCCAATCAGCCCCAGCATTTT	CASSLGTGGPNQPQHF
TRBV6-2/TRBV6-3	NA	TRBJ1-1	NA	TGTGCCAGCAGTTACTCGACTGGAACTGAAGCTTTCTTT	CASSYSTGTEAFF
TRBV6-2/TRBV6-3	NA	TRBJ1-3	NA	TGTGCCAGCAGTTACACAGGGCCACTCGCGTTCTCTGGAAACACCATATATTTT	CASSYTGPLAFSGNTIYF
TRBV5-8	NA	TRBJ2-3	NA	TGTGCCAGCAACGGACAGACCCTGAGCACAGATACGCAGTATTTT	CASNGQTLSTDTQYF
TRBV28	NA	TRBJ2-5	NA	TGTGCCAGCAGACAAGACAGGATCCAAGAGACCCAGTACTTC	CASRQDRIQETQYF
TRBV19	NA	TRBJ1-5	TRBD1	TGTGCCAGTAGTATTCGAAATTATCTTGGGACAGGGAGCAATCAGCCCCAGCATTTT	CASSIRNYLGTGSNQPQHF
TRBV30	NA	TRBJ1-3	NA	TGTGCCTGGACCAAAGGCCTGGCAGGCCGAAACTCTGGAAACACCATATATTTT	CAWTKGLAGRNSGNTIYF
TRBV9	once	TRBJ2-3	TRBD2	TGTGCCAGCAGCTTAATAGCGGGGTCCACAGATACGCAGTATTTT	CASSLIAGSTDTQYF
TRBV28	NA	TRBJ1-5	NA	TGTGCCAGCACTCACACACAGCCCTATAGCAATCAGCCCCAGCATTTT	CASTHTQPYSNQPQHF
TRBV4-3	few	TRBJ2-4	TRBD2	TGCGCCAGCAGCCAAGGACTAAGCGGGGGGTTTTTCGGAAACATTCAGTACTTC	CASSQGLSGGFFGNIQYF
TRBV28	NA	TRBJ2-3	TRBD2	TGTGCCAGCATTGAGGTGGCGGGGGGCTCGGCTAGCACAGATACGCAGTATTTT	CASIEVAGGSASTDTQYF
TRBV5-1	NA	TRBJ1-3	NA	TGCGCCAGCAGCTTGAGTCAGTCTGGAAACACCATATATTTT	CASSLSQSGNTIYF
TRBV4-2	NA	TRBJ1-3	NA	TGTGCCAGCAGCCAAGAAAAGGGGAACACCATATATTTT	CASSQEKGNTIYF
TRBV7-2	NA	TRBJ2-7	TRBD2	TGTGCCAGCAGCACAAGCGGGGGGGCTCTAATTTTGACCGATGAGCAGTACTTC	CASSTSGGALILTDEQYF
TRBV9	NA	TRBJ2-1	NA	TGTGCCAGCAGCGCAGCCGGCAGGGGCTCGTATGAGCAGTTCTTC	CASSAAGRGSYEQFF
TRBV18	NA	TRBJ2-3	TRBD2	TGTGCCAGCTCACCATCGCGACTAGCGGGGGGAGATACGCAGTATTTT	CASSPSRLAGGDTQYF
TRBV18	NA	TRBJ2-7	TRBD1	TGTGCCAGCTCACTCGCCGGGACAGGATACAGCTACGAGCAGTACTTC	CASSLAGTGYSYEQYF
TRBV29-1	NA	TRBJ2-1	TRBD1	TGCAGCGTCGATAAGACAGGGCAGTTGGGGAATGAGCAGTTCTTC	CSVDKTGQLGNEQFF
TRBV29-1	NA	TRBJ1-3	NA	TGCAGCGTGGGGGACAACTCTGGAAACACCATATATTTT	CSVGDNSGNTIYF
TRBV12-5	NA	TRBJ2-5	TRBD1	TGTGCTAGTGGTTTGTACCCCCTGGGACAGGGTAAGCAAGAGACCCAGTACTTC	CASGLYPLGQGKQETQYF
TRBV12-3/TRBV12-4	NA	TRBJ1-1	NA	TGTGCCAGCAGGGGTCGGGGATCCCCTGAAGCTTTCTTT	CASRGRGSPEAFF
TRBV19	NA	TRBJ1-6	NA	TGTGCCAGTAGCCTCGGAGGGCGGGGGTATAATTCACCCCTCCACTTT	CASSLGGRGYNSPLHF
TRBV6-5	NA	TRBJ1-4	NA	TGTGCCAGCAGCCGGGGGGGCGAGAGTGAAAAACTGTTTTTT	CASSRGGESEKLFF